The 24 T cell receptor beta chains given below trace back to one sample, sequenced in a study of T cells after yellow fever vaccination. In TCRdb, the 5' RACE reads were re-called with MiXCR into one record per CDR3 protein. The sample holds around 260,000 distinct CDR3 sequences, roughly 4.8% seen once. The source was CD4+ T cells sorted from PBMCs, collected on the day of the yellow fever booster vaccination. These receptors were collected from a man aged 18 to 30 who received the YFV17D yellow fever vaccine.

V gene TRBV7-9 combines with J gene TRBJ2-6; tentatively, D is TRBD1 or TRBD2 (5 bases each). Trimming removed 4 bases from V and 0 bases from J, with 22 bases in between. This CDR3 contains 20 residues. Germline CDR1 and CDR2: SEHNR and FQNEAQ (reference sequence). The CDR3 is CASSSPRSRGGNSGANVLTF. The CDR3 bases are TGTGCCAGCAGCTCCCCGAGATCGAGGGGCGGCAACTCTGGGGCCAACGTCCTGACTTTC. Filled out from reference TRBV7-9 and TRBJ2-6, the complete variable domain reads DTGVSQNPRHKITKRGQNVTFRCDPISEHNRLYWYRQTLGQGPEFLTYFQNEAQLEKSRLLSDRFSAERPKGSFSTLEIQRTEQGDSAMYLCASSSPRSRGGNSGANVLTFGAGSRLTVL.

CDR3 in DNA: TGTGCCAGCAGCTCGACAGTGGCAAAGCAGTTCTTC. It specifies CASSSTVAKQFF. This chain links TRBV7-2 with TRBJ2-1; the D gene is possibly TRBD1 (5 bases). The CDR3 is 12 residues long. Trimming removed 4 bases from V and 11 bases from J, with 12 bases in between. Germline-derived CDR1 and CDR2 are SGHTA and FQGNSA.

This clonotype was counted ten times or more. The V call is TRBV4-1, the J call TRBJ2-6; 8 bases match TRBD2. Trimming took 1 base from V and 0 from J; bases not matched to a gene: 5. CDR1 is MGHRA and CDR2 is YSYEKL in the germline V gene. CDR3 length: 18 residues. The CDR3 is CASSQVWRGASGANVLTF. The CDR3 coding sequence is TGCGCCAGCAGCCAAGTGTGGCGGGGGGCCTCTGGGGCCAACGTCCTGACTTTC.

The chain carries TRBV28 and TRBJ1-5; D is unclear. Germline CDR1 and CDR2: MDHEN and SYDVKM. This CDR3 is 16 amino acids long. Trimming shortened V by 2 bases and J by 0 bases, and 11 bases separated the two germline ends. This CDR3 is CASSLPLSYSNQPQHF. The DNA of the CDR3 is TGTGCCAGCAGTTTACCTCTTAGTTATAGCAATCAGCCCCAGCATTTT. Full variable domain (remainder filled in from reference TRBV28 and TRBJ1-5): DVKVTQSSRYLVKRTGEKVFLECVQDMDHENMFWYRQDPGLGLRLIYFSYDVKMKEKGDIPEGYSVSREKKERFSLILESASTNQTSMYLCASSLPLSYSNQPQHFGDGTRLSIL.

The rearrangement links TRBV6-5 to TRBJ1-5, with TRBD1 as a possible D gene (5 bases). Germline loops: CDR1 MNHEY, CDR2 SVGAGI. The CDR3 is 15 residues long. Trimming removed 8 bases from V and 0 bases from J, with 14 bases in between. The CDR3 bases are TGTGCCAGCTCTTCCCGGAGGGGTAGCAATCAGCCCCAGCATTTT. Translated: CASSSRRGSNQPQHF.

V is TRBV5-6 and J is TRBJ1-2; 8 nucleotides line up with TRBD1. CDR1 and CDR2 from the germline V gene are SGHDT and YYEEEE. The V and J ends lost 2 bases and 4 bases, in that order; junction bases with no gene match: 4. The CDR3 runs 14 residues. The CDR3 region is CASSLPGGIYGYTF. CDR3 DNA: TGTGCCAGCAGCTTACCAGGGGGCATCTATGGCTACACCTTC.

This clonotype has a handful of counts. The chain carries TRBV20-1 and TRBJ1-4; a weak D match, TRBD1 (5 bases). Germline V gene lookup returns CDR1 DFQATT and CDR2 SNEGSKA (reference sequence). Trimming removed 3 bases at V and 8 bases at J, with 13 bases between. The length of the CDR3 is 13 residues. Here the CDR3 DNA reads TGCAGTGCTAGTTCGGGGGGTGAGGAAAAACTGTTTTTT. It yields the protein CSASSGGEEKLFF.

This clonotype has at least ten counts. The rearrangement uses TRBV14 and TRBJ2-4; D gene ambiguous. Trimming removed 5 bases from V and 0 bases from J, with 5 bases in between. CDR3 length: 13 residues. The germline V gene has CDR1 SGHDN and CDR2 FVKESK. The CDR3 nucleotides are TGTGCCAGCAGCAAGCTAGCCAAAAACATTCAGTACTTC. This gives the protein CASSKLAKNIQYF.

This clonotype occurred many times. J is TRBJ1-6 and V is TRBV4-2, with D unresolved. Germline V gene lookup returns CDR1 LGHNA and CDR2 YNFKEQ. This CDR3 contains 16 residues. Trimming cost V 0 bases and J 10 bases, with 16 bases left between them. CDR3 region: CASSQDPPIARSPLHF. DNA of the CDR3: TGTGCCAGCAGCCAAGATCCCCCGATCGCTAGGTCACCCCTCCACTTT.

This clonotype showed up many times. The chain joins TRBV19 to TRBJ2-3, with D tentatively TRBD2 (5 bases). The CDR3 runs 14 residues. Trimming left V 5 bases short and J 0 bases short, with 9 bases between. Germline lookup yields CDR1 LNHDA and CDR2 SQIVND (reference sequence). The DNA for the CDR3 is TGTGCCAGTAGTCTTCGGACTAGCACAGATACGCAGTATTTT. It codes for CASSLRTSTDTQYF.

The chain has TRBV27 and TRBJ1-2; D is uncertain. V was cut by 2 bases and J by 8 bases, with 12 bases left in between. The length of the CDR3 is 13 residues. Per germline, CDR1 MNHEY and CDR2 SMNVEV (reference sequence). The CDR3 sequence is CASSLKHLGGYTF. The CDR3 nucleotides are TGTGCCAGCAGTTTAAAACACCTGGGGGGCTACACCTTC.

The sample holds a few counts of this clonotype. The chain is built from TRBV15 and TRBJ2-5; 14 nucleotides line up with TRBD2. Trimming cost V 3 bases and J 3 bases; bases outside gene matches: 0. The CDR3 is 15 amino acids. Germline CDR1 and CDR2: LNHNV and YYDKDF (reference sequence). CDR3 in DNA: TGTGCCACCAGCAGGGGACTAGCGGGGGAAGAGACCCAGTACTTC. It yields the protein CATSRGLAGEETQYF. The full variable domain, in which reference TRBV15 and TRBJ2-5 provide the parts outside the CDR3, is DAMVIQNPRYQVTQFGKPVTLSCSQTLNHNVMYWYQQKSSQAPKLLFHYYDKDFNNEADTPDNFQSRRPNTSFCFLDIRSPGLGDTAMYLCATSRGLAGEETQYFGPGTRLLVL.

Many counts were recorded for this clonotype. The CDR3 sequence is CASSRRPGTGDGYGYTF. The DNA of the CDR3 is TGTGCCAGCAGTCGCCGCCCCGGGACAGGGGACGGGTATGGCTACACCTTC. The rearrangement links TRBV6-5 to TRBJ1-2; 10 positions agree with TRBD1. J was trimmed by 5 bases and V by 5 bases; bases with no gene match: 14. The germline V gene encodes CDR1 MNHEY and CDR2 SVGAGI. The CDR3 loop spans 17 amino acids.

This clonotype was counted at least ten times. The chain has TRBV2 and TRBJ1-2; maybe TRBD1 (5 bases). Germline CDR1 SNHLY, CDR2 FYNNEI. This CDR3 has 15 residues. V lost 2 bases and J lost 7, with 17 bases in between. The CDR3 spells CASSETGPRPGGYTF. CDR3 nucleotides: TGTGCCAGCAGTGAAACGGGGCCCCGTCCTGGTGGCTACACCTTC.

CDR3: CASSLGGERRDYEQYV. The CDR3 DNA reads TGCGCCAGCAGTCTTGGGGGGGAACGGCGTGATTACGAGCAGTACGTC. The rearrangement uses TRBV23-1 and TRBJ2-7; 7 positions match TRBD2. TRBV23-1 is classed as an ORF, of uncertain function. The CDR3 consists of 16 residues. Trimming cost V 4 bases and J 4 bases; bases outside gene matches: 13.

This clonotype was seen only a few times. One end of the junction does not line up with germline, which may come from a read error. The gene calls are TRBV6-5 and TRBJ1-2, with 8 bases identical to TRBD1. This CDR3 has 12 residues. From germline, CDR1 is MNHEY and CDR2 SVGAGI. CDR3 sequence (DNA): TGTGCCAGCAGTCTCGGACAGGGAAAGTTTCTCTTC. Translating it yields CASSLGQGKFLF.

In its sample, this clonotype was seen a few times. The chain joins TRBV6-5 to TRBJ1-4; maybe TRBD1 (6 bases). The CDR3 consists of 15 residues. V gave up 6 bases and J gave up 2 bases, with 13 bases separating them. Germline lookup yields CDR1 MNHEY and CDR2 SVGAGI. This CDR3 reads CASRGNDRTNEKLFF. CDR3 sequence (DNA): TGTGCCAGCAGAGGGAACGACAGGACTAATGAAAAACTGTTTTTT.

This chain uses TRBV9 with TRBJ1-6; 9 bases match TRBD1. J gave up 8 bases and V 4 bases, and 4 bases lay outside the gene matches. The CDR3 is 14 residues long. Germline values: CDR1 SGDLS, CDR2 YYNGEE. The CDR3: CASSPGQGYSPLHF. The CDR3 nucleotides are TGTGCCAGCAGCCCGGGACAGGGTTATTCACCCCTCCACTTT.

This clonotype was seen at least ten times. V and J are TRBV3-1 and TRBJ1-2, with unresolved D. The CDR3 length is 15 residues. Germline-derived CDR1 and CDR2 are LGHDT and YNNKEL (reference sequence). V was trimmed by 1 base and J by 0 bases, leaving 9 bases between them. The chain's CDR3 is CASSQGLTSNYGYTF. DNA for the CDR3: TGTGCCAGCAGCCAAGGACTGACTTCTAACTATGGCTACACCTTC.

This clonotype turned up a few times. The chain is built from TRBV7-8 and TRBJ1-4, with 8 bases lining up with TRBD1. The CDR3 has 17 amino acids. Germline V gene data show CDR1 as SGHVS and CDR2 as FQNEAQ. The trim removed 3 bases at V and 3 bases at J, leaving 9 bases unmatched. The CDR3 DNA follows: TGTGCCAGCAGCTTCGGTCTTGGACAGGGCTCTAATGAAAAACTGTTTTTT. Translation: CASSFGLGQGSNEKLFF. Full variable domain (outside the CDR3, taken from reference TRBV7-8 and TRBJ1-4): GAGVSQSPRYKVAKRGQDVALRCDPISGHVSLFWYQQALGQGPEFLTYFQNEAQLDKSGLPSDRFFAERPEGSVSTLKIQRTQQEDSAVYLCASSFGLGQGSNEKLFFGSGTQLSVL.

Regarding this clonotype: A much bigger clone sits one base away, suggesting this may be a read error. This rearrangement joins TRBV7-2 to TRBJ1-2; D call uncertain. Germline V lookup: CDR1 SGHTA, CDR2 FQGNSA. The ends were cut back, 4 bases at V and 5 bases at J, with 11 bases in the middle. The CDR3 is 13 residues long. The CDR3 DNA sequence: TGTGCCAGCAGCTGTACCGCGGGATATGGCTACACCTTC. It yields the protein CASSCTAGYGYTF.

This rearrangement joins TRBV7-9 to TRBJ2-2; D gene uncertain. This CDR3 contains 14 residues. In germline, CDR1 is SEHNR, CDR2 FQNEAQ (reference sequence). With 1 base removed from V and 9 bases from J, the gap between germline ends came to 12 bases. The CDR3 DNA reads TGTGCCAGCAGCTTAGACGGCCCTACAAGGGAGCTGTTTTTT. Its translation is CASSLDGPTRELFF.

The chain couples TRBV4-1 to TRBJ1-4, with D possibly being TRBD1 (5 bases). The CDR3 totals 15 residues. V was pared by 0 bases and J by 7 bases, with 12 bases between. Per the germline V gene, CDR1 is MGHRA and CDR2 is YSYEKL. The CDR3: CASSQEWGVGEKLFF. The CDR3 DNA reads TGCGCCAGCAGCCAAGAATGGGGGGTCGGTGAAAAACTGTTTTTT.

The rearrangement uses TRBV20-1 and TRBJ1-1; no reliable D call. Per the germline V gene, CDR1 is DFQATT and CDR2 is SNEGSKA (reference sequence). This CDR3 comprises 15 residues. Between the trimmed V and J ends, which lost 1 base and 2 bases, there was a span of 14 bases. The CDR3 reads CSARGGDQINTEAFF. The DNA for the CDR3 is TGCAGTGCTAGAGGTGGCGATCAGATTAACACTGAAGCTTTCTTT.